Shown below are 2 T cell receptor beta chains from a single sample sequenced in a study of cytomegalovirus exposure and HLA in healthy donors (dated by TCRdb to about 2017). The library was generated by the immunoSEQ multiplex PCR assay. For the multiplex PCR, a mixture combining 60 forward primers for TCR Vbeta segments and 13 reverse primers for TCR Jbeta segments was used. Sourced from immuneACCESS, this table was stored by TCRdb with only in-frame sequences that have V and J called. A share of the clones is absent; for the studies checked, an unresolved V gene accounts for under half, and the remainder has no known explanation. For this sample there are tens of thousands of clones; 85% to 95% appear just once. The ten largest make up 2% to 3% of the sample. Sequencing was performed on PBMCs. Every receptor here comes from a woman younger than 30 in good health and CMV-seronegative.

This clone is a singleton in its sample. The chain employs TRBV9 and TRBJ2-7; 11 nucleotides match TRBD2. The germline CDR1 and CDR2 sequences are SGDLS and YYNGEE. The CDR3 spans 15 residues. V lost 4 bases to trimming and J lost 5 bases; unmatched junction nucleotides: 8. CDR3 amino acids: CASSHVAGGRNEQYF. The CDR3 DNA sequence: TGTGCCAGCAGCCATGTAGCGGGAGGGAGAAACGAGCAGTACTTC.

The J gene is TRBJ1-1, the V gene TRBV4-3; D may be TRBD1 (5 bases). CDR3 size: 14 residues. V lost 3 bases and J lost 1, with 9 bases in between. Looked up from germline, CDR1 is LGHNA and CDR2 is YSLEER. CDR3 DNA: TGCGCCAGCAGCCAGGAGGGACGGAACACTGAAGCTTTCTTT. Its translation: CASSQEGRNTEAFF.